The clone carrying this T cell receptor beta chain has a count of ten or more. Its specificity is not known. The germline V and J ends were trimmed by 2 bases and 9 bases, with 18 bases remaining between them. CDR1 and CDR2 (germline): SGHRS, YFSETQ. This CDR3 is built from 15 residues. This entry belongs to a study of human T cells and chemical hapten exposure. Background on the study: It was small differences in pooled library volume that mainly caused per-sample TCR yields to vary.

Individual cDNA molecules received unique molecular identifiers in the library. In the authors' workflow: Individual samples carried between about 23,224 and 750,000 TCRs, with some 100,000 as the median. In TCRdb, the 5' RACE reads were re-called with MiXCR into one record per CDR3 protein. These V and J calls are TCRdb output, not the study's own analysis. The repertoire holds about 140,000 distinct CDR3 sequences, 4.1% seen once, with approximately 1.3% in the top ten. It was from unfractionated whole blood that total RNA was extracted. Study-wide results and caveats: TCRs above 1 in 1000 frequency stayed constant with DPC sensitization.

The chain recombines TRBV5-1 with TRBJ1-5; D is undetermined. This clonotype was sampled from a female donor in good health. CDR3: CASSFEGPPSGPQHF. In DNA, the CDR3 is TGCGCCAGCAGCTTCGAAGGGCCGCCCTCGGGGCCCCAGCATTTT.